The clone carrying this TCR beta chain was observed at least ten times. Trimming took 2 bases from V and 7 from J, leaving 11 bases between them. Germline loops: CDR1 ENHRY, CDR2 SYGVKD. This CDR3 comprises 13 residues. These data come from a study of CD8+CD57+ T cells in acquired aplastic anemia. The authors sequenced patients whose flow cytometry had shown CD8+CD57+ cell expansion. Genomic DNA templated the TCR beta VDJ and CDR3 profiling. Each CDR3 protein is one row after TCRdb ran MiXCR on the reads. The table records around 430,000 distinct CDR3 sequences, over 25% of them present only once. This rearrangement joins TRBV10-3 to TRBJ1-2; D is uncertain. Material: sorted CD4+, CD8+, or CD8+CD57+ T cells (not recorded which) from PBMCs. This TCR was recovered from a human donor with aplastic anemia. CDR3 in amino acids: CAISEPALSGYTF. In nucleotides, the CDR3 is TGTGCCATCAGTGAGCCGGCACTGAGTGGCTACACCTTC.